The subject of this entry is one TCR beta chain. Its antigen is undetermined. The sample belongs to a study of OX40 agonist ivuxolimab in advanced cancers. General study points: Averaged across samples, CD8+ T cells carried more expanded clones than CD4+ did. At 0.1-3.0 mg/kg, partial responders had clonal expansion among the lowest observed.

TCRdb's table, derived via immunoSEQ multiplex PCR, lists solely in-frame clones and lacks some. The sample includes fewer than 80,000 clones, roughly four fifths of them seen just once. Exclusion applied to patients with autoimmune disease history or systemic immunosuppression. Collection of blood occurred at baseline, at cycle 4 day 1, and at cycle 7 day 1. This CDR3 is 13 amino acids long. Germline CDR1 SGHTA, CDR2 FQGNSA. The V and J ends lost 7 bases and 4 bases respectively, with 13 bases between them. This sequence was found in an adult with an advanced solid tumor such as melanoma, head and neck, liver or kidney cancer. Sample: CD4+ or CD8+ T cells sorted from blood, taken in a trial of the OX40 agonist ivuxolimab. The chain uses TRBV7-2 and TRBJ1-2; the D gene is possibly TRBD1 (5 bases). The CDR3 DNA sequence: TGTGCCAGCACCAAACGGGGGTTCTATGGCTACACCTTC. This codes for CASTKRGFYGYTF.